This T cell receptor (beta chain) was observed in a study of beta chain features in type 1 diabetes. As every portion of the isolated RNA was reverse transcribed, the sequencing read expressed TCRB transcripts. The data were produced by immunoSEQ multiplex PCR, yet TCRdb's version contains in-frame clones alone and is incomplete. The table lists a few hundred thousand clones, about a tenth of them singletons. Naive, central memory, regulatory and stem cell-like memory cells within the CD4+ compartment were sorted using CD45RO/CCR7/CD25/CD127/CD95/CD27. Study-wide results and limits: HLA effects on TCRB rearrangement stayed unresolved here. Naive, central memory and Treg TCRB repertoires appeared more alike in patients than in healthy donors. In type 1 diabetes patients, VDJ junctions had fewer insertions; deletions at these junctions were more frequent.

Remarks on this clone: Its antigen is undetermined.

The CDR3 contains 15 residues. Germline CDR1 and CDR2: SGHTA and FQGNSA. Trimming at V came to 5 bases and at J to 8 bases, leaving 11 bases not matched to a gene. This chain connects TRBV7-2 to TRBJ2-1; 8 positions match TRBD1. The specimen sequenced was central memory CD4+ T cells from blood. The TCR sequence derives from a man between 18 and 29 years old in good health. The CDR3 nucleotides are TGTGCCAGCAGCAATTCCGGACAGGGTTGGTATGAGCAGTTCTTC. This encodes CASSNSGQGWYEQFF.